These T cell receptor beta chains were read from a single sample in a study of technical replicates of blood from a handful of donors. TCRdb keeps only in-frame clones here, not all; method: immunoSEQ multiplex PCR. This sample has some 80,000 clones, with around 96% found just once. Sequencing was carried out using T cells isolated from PBMCs. The source is a human donor in good health. The conserved cysteine and the conserved F or W are not part of the CDR3 here. Fields, in order: V gene, clone size, CDR3 length, CDR3 protein. Size is omitted from some rows. Given values are once, few, many or a class for expanded clones.

V: TRBV7-9; size: -; length: 12; CDR3: ASSPPRVHNEQF
V: TRBV28; size: -; length: 10; CDR3: ASSLWTGEAF
V: TRBV9; size: -; length: 13; CDR3: ASSVAGGEGQPQH
V: TRBV21-1; size: -; length: 7; CDR3: ASTAEAF
V: TRBV9; size: -; length: 14; CDR3: ASSLGPAGGPDTQY
V: TRBV29-1; size: -; length: 12; CDR3: SVGGTENSYEQY
V: TRBV5-4; size: -; length: 13; CDR3: ASSLGPGSGNTIY
V: TRBV25-1; size: -; length: 12; CDR3: ASREGQFSDEQF
V: TRBV28; size: -; length: 12; CDR3: ASSFRGLTGELF
V: TRBV7-2; size: -; length: 15; CDR3: ASSTSRGAPRDTEAF
V: TRBV6-1; size: -; length: 11; CDR3: ASGGGYSYEQY
V: TRBV11-1; size: -; length: 13; CDR3: ASSPTSGIIYEQY
V: TRBV15; size: -; length: 16; CDR3: ATSREMDISGAGNTIY
V: TRBV9; size: -; length: 15; CDR3: ASAGLAGLSSYNEQF
V: TRBV29-1; size: -; length: 14; CDR3: SVSTGSAYLNTEAF
V: TRBV19; size: -; length: 10; CDR3: ARGTDFYGYT
V: TRBV30; size: -; length: 12; CDR3: AWTGVRLNTEAF
V: TRBV27; size: -; length: 11; CDR3: ASKAGGYYGYT
V: TRBV28; size: -; length: 12; CDR3: ASSFLAGLYEQY
V: TRBV15; size: -; length: 15; CDR3: ATSRDRPGTGADTQY
V: TRBV19; size: -; length: 11; CDR3: ASSMGTGLGYT
V: TRBV27; size: -; length: 15; CDR3: ASSLGGGAGWATEAF
V: TRBV5-1; size: -; length: 12; CDR3: ASSRGQGLYEQY
V: TRBV19; size: -; length: 15; CDR3: ASSIVFLTGTLYEQY
V: TRBV5-6; size: -; length: 11; CDR3: ASSRTGQEGYT
V: TRBV9; size: -; length: 14; CDR3: ASSVAGPGYNQPQH
V: TRBV19; size: -; length: 13; CDR3: ASSTSLNSYNEQF
V: TRBV11-2; size: -; length: 13; CDR3: ASSLGGGSTDTQY
V: TRBV11-3; size: -; length: 16; CDR3: ASRGGSSGGSSYNEQF
V: TRBV6-1; size: -; length: 12; CDR3: ASSEFWSGNTIY
V: TRBV7-8; size: -; length: 13; CDR3: ASSLAPDSWKGYT
V: TRBV2; size: -; length: 12; CDR3: ASSESGGNTEAF
V: TRBV15; size: once; length: 13; CDR3: ATSRSKDRTDIQY
V: TRBV7-3; size: -; length: 12; CDR3: ASSSFTRRDEQY
V: TRBV7-2; size: -; length: 17; CDR3: ASSYLFLAAGGPSYEQY
V: TRBV27; size: -; length: 12; CDR3: ASSPLDSPYEQY
V: TRBV14; size: few; length: 11; CDR3: ASSQSGGRKLF
V: TRBV28; size: -; length: 15; CDR3: ASSLPRRQGLTYEQY
V: TRBV2; size: -; length: 14; CDR3: ARIEMPPSSYNEQF
V: TRBV7-2; size: once; length: 12; CDR3: ASSRTSGPDTQY
V: TRBV27; size: -; length: 14; CDR3: ASSLSMGPSGTEAF
V: TRBV5-4; size: once; length: 15; CDR3: ASSPESLALGADTQY